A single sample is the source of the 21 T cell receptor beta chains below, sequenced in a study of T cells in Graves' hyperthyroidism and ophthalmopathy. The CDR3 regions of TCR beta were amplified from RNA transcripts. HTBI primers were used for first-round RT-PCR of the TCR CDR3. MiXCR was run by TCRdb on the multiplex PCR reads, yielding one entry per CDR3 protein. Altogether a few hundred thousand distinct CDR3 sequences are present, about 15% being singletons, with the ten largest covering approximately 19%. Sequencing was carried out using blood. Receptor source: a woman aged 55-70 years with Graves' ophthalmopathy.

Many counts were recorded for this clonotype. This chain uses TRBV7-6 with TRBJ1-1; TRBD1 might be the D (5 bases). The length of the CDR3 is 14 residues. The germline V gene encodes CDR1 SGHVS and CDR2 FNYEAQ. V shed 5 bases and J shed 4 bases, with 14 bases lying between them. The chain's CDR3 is CASSAFGGGTEAFF. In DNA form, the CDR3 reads TGTGCCAGCAGCGCCTTTGGGGGGGGCACTGAAGCTTTCTTT. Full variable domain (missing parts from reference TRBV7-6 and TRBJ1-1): GAGVSQSPRYKVTKRGQDVALRCDPISGHVSLYWYRQALGQGPEFLTYFNYEAQQDKSGLPNDRFSAERPEGSISTLTIQRTEQRDSAMYRCASSAFGGGTEAFFGQGTRLTVV.

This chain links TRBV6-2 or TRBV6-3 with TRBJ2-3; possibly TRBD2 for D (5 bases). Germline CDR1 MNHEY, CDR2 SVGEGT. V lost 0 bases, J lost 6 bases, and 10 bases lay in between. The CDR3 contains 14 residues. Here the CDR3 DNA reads TGTGCCAGCAGTTACTCGAGATCGGGGGATACGCAGTATTTT. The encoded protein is CASSYSRSGDTQYF.

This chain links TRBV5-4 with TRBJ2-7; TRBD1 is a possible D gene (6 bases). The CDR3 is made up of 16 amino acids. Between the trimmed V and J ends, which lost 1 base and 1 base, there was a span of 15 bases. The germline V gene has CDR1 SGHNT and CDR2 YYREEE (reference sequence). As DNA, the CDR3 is TGTGCCAGCAGCTTGTTTGGCACAGGGTCATCCTACGAGCAGTACTTC. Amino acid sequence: CASSLFGTGSSYEQYF. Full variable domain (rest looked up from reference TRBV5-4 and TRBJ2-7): ETGVTQSPTHLIKTRGQQVTLRCSSQSGHNTVSWYQQALGQGPQFIFQYYREEENGRGNFPPRFSGLQFPNYSSELNVNALELDDSALYLCASSLFGTGSSYEQYFGPGTRLTVT.

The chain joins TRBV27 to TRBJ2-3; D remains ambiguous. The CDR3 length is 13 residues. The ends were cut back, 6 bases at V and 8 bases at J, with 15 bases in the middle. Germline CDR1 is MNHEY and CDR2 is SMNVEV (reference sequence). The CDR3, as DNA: TGTGCCAGCAGCCAGATAGCAGAACGTACGCAGTATTTT. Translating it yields CASSQIAERTQYF.

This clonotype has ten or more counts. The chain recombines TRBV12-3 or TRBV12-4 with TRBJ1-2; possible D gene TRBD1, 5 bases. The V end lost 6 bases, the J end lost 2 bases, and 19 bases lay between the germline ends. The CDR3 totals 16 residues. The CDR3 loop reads CASSPTQGLGNYGYTF. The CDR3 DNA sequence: TGTGCCAGCAGCCCCACTCAGGGTTTGGGGAACTATGGCTACACCTTC.

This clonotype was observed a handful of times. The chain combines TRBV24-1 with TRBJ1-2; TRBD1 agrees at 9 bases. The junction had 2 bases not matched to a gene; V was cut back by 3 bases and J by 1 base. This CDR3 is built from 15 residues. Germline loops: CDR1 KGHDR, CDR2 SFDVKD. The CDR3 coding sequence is TGTGCCACCAGTGATCGACAGGGGGGTAACTATGGCTACACCTTC. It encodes CATSDRQGGNYGYTF.

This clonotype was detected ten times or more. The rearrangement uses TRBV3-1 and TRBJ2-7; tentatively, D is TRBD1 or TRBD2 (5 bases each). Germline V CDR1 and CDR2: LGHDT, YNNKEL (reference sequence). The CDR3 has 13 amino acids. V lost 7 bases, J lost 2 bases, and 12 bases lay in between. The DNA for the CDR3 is TGTGCCAGCAATCAGCGAGGGGCCTACGAGCAGTACTTC. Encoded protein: CASNQRGAYEQYF.

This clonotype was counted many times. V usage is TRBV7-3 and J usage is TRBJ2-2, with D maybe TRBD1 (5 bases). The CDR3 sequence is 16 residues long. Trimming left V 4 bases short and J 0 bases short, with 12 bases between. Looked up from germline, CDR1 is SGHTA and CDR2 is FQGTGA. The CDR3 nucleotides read TGTGCCAGCAGCTCCGTACAGGCAGCGAACACCGGGGAGCTGTTTTTT. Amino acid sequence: CASSSVQAANTGELFF.

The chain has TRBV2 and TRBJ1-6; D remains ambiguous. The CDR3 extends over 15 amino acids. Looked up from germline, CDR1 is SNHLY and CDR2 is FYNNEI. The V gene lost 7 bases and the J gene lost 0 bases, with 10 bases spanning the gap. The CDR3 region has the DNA TGTGCCAGCACCCAGGAGTTCTCCTATAATTCACCCCTCCACTTT. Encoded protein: CASTQEFSYNSPLHF.

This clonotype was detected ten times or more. CDR3 loop: CSANRGLDEQYF. As DNA, the CDR3 is TGCAGTGCCAACAGGGGGCTAGACGAGCAGTACTTC. The rearrangement links TRBV20-1 to TRBJ2-7; 9 nucleotides line up with TRBD1. Germline CDR1 DFQATT, CDR2 SNEGSKA (reference sequence). This CDR3 has 12 amino acids. V was clipped by 6 bases and J by 5 bases; unmatched bases: 5.

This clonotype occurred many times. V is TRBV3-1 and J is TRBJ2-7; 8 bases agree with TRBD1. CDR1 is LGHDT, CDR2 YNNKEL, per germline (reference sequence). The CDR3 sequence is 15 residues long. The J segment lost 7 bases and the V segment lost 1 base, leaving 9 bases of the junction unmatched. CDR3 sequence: CASSQGGTGRGEQYF. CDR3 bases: TGTGCCAGCAGCCAAGGCGGGACAGGAAGGGGGGAGCAGTACTTC.

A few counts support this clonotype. The CDR3 nucleotides read TGTGCCACCAGCAGAGATGAGGGTAACGGCTATGGCTACACCTTC. It yields the protein CATSRDEGNGYGYTF. V is TRBV15 and J is TRBJ1-2; D remains unclear. The CDR3 sequence is 15 residues long. V lost 0 bases, J lost 4 bases, and 12 bases lay in between. Germline assignment: CDR1 LNHNV and CDR2 YYDKDF (reference sequence).

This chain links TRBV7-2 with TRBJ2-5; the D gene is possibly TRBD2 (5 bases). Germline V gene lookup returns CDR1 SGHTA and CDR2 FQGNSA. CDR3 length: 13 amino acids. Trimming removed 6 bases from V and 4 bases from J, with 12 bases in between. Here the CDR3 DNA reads TGTGCCAGCAGACTTCGGGAAGGAGAGACCCAGTACTTC. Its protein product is CASRLREGETQYF. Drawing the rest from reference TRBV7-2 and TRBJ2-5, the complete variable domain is GAGVSQSPSNKVTEKGKDVELRCDPISGHTALYWYRQSLGQGLEFLIYFQGNSAPDKSGLPSDRFSAERTGGSVSTLTIQRTQQEDSAVYLCASRLREGETQYFGPGTRLLVL.

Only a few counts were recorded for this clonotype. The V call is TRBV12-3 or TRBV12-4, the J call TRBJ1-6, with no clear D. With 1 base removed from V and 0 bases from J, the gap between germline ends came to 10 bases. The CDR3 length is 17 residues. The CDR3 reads CASSLVGINSYNSPLHF. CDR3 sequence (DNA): TGTGCCAGCAGTTTAGTGGGGATAAACTCCTATAATTCACCCCTCCACTTT.

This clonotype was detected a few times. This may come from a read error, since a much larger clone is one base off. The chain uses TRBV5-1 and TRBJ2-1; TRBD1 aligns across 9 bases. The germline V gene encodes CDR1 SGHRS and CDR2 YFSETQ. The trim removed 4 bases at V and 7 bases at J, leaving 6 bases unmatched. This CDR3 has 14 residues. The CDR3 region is CASSAGQGWNEQFF. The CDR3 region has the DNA TGCGCCAGCAGCGCCGGACAGGGGTGGAATGAGCAGTTCTTC.

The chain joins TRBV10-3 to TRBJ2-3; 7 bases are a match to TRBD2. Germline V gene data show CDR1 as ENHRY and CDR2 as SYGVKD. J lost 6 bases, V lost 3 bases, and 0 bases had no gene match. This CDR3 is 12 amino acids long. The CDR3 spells CAISDGRDTQYF. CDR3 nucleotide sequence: TGTGCCATCAGTGACGGGAGGGATACGCAGTATTTT.

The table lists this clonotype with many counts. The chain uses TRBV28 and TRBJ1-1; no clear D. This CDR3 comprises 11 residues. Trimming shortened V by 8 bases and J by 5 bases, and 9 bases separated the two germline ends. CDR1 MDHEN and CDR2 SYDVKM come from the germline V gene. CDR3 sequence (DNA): TGTGCCAGCTCAAGGTGGACTGAAGCTTTCTTT. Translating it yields CASSRWTEAFF.

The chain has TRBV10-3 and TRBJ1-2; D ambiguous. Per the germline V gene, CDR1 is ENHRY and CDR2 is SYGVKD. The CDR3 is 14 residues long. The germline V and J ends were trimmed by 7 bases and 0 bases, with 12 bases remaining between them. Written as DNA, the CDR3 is TGTGCCATCAAAGGCACCCAGACTAACTATGGCTACACCTTC. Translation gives CAIKGTQTNYGYTF.

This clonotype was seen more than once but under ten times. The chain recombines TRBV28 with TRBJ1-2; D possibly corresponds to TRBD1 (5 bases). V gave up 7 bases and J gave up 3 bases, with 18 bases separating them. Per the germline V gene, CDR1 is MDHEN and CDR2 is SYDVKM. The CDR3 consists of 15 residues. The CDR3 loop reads CASTPTGRYDYGYTF. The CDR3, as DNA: TGTGCCAGCACCCCCACAGGACGGTATGACTATGGCTACACCTTC.

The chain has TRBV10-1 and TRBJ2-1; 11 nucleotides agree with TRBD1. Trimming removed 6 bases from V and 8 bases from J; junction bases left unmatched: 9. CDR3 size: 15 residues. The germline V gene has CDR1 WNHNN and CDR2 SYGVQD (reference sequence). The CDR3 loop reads CASSGGQGVIDEQFF. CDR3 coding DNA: TGCGCCAGCAGCGGGGGACAGGGGGTAATCGATGAGCAGTTCTTC.

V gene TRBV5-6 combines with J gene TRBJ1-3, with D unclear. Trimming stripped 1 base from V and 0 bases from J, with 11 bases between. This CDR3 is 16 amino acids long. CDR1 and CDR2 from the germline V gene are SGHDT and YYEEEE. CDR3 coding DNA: TGTGCCAGCAGCTTGCGCGTTGATAGCTCTGGAAACACCATATATTTT. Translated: CASSLRVDSSGNTIYF.